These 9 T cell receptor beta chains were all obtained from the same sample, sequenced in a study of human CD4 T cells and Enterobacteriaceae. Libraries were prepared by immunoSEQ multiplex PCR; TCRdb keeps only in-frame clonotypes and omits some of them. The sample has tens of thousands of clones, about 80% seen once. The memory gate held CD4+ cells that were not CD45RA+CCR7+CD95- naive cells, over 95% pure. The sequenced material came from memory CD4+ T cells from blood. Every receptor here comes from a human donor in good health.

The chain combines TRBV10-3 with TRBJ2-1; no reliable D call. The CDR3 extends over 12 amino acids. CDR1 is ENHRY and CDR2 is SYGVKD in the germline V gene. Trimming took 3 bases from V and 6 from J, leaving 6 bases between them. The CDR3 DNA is TGTGCCATCAGTGATAGGCCCAATGAGCAGTTCTTC. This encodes CAISDRPNEQFF.

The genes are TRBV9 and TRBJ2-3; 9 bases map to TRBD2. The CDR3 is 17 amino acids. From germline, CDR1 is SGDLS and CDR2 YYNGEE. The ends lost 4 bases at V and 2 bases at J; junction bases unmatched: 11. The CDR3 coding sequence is TGTGCCAGCAGCTCCCTAGGGAGCGGGAGGCCCACAGATACGCAGTATTTT. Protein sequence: CASSSLGSGRPTDTQYF.

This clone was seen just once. Written as DNA, the CDR3 is TGTGCCAGCAGCTTAGTGGGCAGGGGCTCTCACTACGAGCAGTACTTC. This codes for CASSLVGRGSHYEQYF. The rearrangement uses TRBV7-9 and TRBJ2-7, with D perhaps TRBD1 (6 bases). CDR3 size: 16 residues. The V gene's germline CDR1 is SEHNR and CDR2 FQNEAQ (reference sequence). V was clipped by 1 base and J by 3 bases, with 16 bases between them.

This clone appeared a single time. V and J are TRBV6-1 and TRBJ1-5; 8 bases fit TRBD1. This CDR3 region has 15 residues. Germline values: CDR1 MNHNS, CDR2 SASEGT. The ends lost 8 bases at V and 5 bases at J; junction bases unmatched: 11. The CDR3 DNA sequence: TGTGCCAGCGTGGGAGACAGGGGTGGAGATCAGCCCCAGCATTTT. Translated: CASVGDRGGDQPQHF.

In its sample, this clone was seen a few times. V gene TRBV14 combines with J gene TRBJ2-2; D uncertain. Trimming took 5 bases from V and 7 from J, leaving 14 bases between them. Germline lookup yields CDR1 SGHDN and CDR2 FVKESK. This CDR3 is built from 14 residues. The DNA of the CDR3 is TGTGCCAGCAGCATCCGGGCCCGAGGCGGGGAGCTGTTTTTT. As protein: CASSIRARGGELFF.

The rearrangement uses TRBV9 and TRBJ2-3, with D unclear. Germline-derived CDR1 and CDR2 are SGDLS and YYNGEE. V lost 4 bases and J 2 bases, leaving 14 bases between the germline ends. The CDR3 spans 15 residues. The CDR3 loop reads CASSPPGSATDTQYF. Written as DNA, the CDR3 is TGTGCCAGCAGCCCCCCAGGATCAGCCACAGATACGCAGTATTTT.

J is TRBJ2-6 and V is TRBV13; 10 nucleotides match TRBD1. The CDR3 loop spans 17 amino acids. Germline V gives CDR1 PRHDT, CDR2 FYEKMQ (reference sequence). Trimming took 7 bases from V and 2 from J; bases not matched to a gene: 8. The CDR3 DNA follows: TGTGCCAGCAACCTACGACAGGGGGCGACTGGGGCCAACGTCCTGACTTTC. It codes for CASNLRQGATGANVLTF.

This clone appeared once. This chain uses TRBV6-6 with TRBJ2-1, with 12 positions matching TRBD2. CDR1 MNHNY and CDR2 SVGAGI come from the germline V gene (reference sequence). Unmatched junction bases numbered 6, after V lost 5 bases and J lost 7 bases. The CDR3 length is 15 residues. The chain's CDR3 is CASSGSGTSGNEQFF. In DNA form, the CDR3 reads TGTGCCAGCAGTGGATCCGGGACTAGCGGGAATGAGCAGTTCTTC.

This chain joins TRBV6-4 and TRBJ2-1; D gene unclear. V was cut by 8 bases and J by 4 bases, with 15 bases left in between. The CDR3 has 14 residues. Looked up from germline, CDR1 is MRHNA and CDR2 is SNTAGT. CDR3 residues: CASANGSRYNEQFF. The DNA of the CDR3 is TGTGCCAGCGCAAACGGTTCTCGGTACAATGAGCAGTTCTTC.